Presented here are 20 T cell receptor beta chains from one specimen sequenced in a study of T cells after yellow fever vaccination. TCRdb re-called the 5' RACE reads with MiXCR, one entry per CDR3 protein. The table includes almost 600,000 distinct CDR3 sequences, 13% detected once. Sequencing was performed on PBMCs, taken on the day of the yellow fever booster vaccination. Receptors were obtained from a man in his thirties or forties who received the YFV17D yellow fever vaccine.

This clonotype was seen a handful of times. This chain links TRBV6-2 or TRBV6-3 with TRBJ1-5; 9 bases agree with TRBD1. This CDR3 is built from 13 residues. The J segment lost 7 bases and the V segment lost 9 bases, leaving 7 bases of the junction unmatched. CDR1 is MNHEY, CDR2 SVGEGT, per germline. The CDR3 DNA follows: TGTGCCAGTACCGGGACAGGGCGCCAGCCCCAGCATTTT. This codes for CASTGTGRQPQHF.

The chain has TRBV6-1 and TRBJ2-3; 7 positions agree with TRBD2. Trimming at V came to 6 bases and at J to 4 bases, leaving 10 bases not matched to a gene. The CDR3 is made up of 15 amino acids. Germline assignment: CDR1 MNHNS and CDR2 SASEGT. CDR3 residues: CASRAWSGMPDTQYF. CDR3 in DNA: TGTGCCAGCAGGGCCTGGAGCGGGATGCCAGATACGCAGTATTTT.

This clonotype was observed a handful of times. The V and J genes are TRBV7-2 and TRBJ2-3; D remains unclear. Trimming stripped 0 bases from V and 4 bases from J, with 11 bases between. This CDR3 spans 15 amino acids. CDR1 is SGHTA and CDR2 is FQGNSA in the germline V gene. The DNA of the CDR3 is TGTGCCAGCAGCTTAGCCCCCCTAGGCCCAGATACGCAGTATTTT. This sequence encodes CASSLAPLGPDTQYF.

This clonotype showed up just a few times. The chain couples TRBV6-1 to TRBJ2-1, with D maybe TRBD1 (6 bases). This CDR3 region has 16 residues. V shed 6 bases and J shed 2 bases, with 17 bases lying between them. CDR1 MNHNS and CDR2 SASEGT come from the germline V gene. The CDR3 spells CASSPTGGGPYNEQFF. DNA for the CDR3: TGTGCCAGCAGCCCCACGGGTGGGGGCCCCTACAATGAGCAGTTCTTC.

The CDR3 here is CASRGVPPGELFF. The DNA of the CDR3 is TGTGCCAGCAGGGGGGTACCTCCCGGGGAGCTGTTTTTT. This chain links TRBV2 with TRBJ2-2; D may correspond to TRBD1 or TRBD2 (5 bases each). Germline assignment: CDR1 SNHLY and CDR2 FYNNEI. The CDR3 covers 13 residues. V lost 6 bases and J lost 6, with 11 bases in between.

The chain joins TRBV25-1 to TRBJ2-2; tentative D call: TRBD2 (5 bases). The CDR3 is 15 residues long. Germline CDR1 is MGHDK and CDR2 is SYGVNS. V lost 7 bases, J lost 1 base, and 13 bases lay in between. The CDR3 sequence: CASTFSAGNTGELFF. The CDR3 region has the DNA TGTGCCAGCACATTTTCCGCGGGGAACACCGGGGAGCTGTTTTTT.

The chain combines TRBV6-5 with TRBJ1-2; D perhaps matches TRBD1 (6 bases). Germline CDR1 reads MNHEY; CDR2 reads SVGAGI. Trimming removed 6 bases from V and 4 bases from J, with 9 bases in between. The CDR3 totals 12 residues. The CDR3 DNA is TGTGCCAGCAGCCAACAGGGCTATGGCTACACCTTC. The encoded protein is CASSQQGYGYTF.

This rearrangement joins TRBV12-3 or TRBV12-4 to TRBJ2-7; D remains unclear. Trimming removed 1 base from V and 9 bases from J, with 7 bases in between. The CDR3 loop spans 11 amino acids. CDR3 residues: CASSLDGGQYF. CDR3 nucleotides: TGTGCCAGCAGTTTAGATGGCGGGCAGTACTTC.

This clonotype was picked up a small number of times. The rearrangement uses TRBV29-1 and TRBJ2-7; perhaps D is TRBD1 or TRBD2 (5 bases each). Germline lookup yields CDR1 SQVTM and CDR2 ANQGSEA. The CDR3 is 12 residues long. With 0 bases removed from V and 9 bases from J, the gap between germline ends came to 12 bases. CDR3 residues: CSVEEGSRGQYF. Here the CDR3 DNA reads TGCAGCGTTGAAGAAGGTTCGAGGGGGCAGTACTTC.

The chain uses TRBV4-2 and TRBJ2-1; 10 bases are shared with TRBD2. From germline, CDR1 is LGHNA and CDR2 YNFKEQ. The CDR3 covers 19 residues. Trimming removed 4 bases from V and 7 bases from J; junction bases left unmatched: 19. CDR3 loop: CASSLLASGRSKARNEQFF. The CDR3, as DNA: TGTGCCAGCAGCCTTCTGGCTAGCGGGAGATCCAAAGCAAGAAATGAGCAGTTCTTC.

This rearrangement joins TRBV9 to TRBJ2-7, with no clear D. Germline CDR1 SGDLS, CDR2 YYNGEE. Trimming stripped 0 bases from V and 3 bases from J, with 13 bases between. The CDR3 totals 15 residues. CDR3 residues: CASSVEGGVHYEQYF. DNA of the CDR3: TGTGCCAGCAGCGTAGAGGGCGGAGTTCACTACGAGCAGTACTTC.

The rearrangement links TRBV7-2 to TRBJ2-4, with D perhaps matching TRBD1 (5 bases). V dropped 0 bases and J dropped 0 bases, with 9 bases sitting between them. From germline, CDR1 is SGHTA and CDR2 FQGNSA. The CDR3 is made up of 16 amino acids. The CDR3 DNA reads TGTGCCAGCAGCTTAGCACGTCAGGGAGCCAAAAACATTCAGTACTTC. It translates to CASSLARQGAKNIQYF.

V is TRBV20-1 and J is TRBJ2-3, with 11 bases matching TRBD2. CDR3 size: 16 residues. V lost 0 bases and J lost 5; bases outside the gene matches: 7. CDR1 DFQATT and CDR2 SNEGSKA come from the germline V gene (reference sequence). CDR3 DNA: TGCAGTGCTAGAGATCTTAGCGGGAGGGCCGAAGATACGCAGTATTTT. Translated, it gives CSARDLSGRAEDTQYF.

The chain employs TRBV9 and TRBJ2-5; D gene unclear. Trimming shortened V by 3 bases and J by 5 bases, and 8 bases separated the two germline ends. CDR3 length: 12 amino acids. Germline V lookup: CDR1 SGDLS, CDR2 YYNGEE. CDR3 bases: TGTGCCAGCAGCGCCTCCGGGGAGACCCAGTACTTC. This codes for CASSASGETQYF.

The CDR3 loop is CASSAEEITGELFF. CDR3 DNA: TGCGCCAGCAGTGCGGAAGAGATCACCGGGGAGCTGTTTTTT. The chain couples TRBV4-3 to TRBJ2-2, with D uncertain. The CDR3 is 14 residues long. CDR1 and CDR2 (germline): LGHNA, YSLEER. V lost 6 bases and J lost 4, with 12 bases in between.

This clonotype was observed at least ten times. The chain carries TRBV20-1 and TRBJ2-1; TRBD1 matches at 11 bases. Per the germline V gene, CDR1 is DFQATT and CDR2 is SNEGSKA (reference sequence). This CDR3 spans 13 amino acids. This chain's CDR3 is CRGGQGGYNEQFF. For the CDR3, the DNA is TGCAGGGGGGGACAGGGGGGTTACAATGAGCAGTTCTTC.

The J gene is TRBJ2-7, the V gene TRBV11-2; tentative D call: TRBD2 (5 bases). Germline V gene sequence: CDR1 SGHAT, CDR2 FQNNGV. This CDR3 region has 15 residues. Trimming stripped 0 bases from V and 6 bases from J, with 15 bases between. CDR3 in DNA: TGTGCCAGCAGCTTAGATGGTCCGGGGAGTCGCGAGCAGTACTTC. This gives the protein CASSLDGPGSREQYF.

The chain combines TRBV5-6 with TRBJ2-6; possibly TRBD1 for D (5 bases). The length of the CDR3 is 16 residues. The germline gives CDR1 SGHDT, CDR2 YYEEEE. Trimming removed 0 bases from V and 3 bases from J, with 10 bases in between. The chain's CDR3 is CASSLVLTVGANVLTF. CDR3 nucleotides: TGTGCCAGCAGCTTGGTCCTGACAGTTGGGGCCAACGTCCTGACTTTC.

V usage is TRBV5-1 and J usage is TRBJ2-3; 11 nucleotides line up with TRBD1. The trim removed 0 bases at V and 4 bases at J, leaving 1 base unmatched. CDR1 and CDR2 (germline): SGHRS, YFSETQ. The CDR3 length is 15 residues. The CDR3 nucleotides are TGCGCCAGCAGCTTGGCGGGACAGGGGGCAGATACGCAGTATTTT. Its translation: CASSLAGQGADTQYF.

This sequence joins TRBV11-2 and TRBJ2-1; TRBD2 aligns across 7 bases. Trimming cost V 7 bases and J 4 bases; bases outside gene matches: 13. The CDR3 length is 16 residues. CDR1 and CDR2 (germline): SGHAT, FQNNGV. CDR3 in amino acids: CASTNIRLAAYNEQFF. The CDR3 nucleotides read TGTGCCAGCACCAATATCCGACTAGCAGCTTACAATGAGCAGTTCTTC. The entire variable domain, with the rest obtained from reference TRBV11-2 and TRBJ2-1, is as follows: EAGVAQSPRYKIIEKRQSVAFWCNPISGHATLYWYQQILGQGPKLLIQFQNNGVVDDSQLPKDRFSAERLKGVDSTLKIQPAKLEDSAVYLCASTNIRLAAYNEQFFGPGTRLTVL.